Below, 9 T cell receptor beta chains from the same sample are listed, as sequenced in a study of identical twins. TCRdb re-analysed the 5' RACE reads in MiXCR, keeping a single row per CDR3 protein. The sample lists over 550,000 distinct CDR3 sequences, roughly 7.2% occurring once. This same sample was also part of a study on yellow fever vaccine responses in identical twins.

Sequencing input: PBMCs. The receptors were sampled from a woman aged 18-29 years in good health.

The sample holds a few counts of this clonotype. The chain links TRBV28 to TRBJ2-1, with a possible D match to TRBD1 (6 bases). In germline, CDR1 is MDHEN, CDR2 SYDVKM. The V and J ends lost 1 base and 2 bases respectively, with 15 bases between them. The CDR3 runs to 17 residues. The CDR3 protein is CASSLFWTAVPYNEQFF. CDR3 bases: TGTGCCAGCAGTTTATTCTGGACAGCCGTTCCCTACAATGAGCAGTTCTTC. The full variable domain, with the rest looked up from reference TRBV28 and TRBJ2-1, is DVKVTQSSRYLVKRTGEKVFLECVQDMDHENMFWYRQDPGLGLRLIYFSYDVKMKEKGDIPEGYSVSREKKERFSLILESASTNQTSMYLCASSLFWTAVPYNEQFFGPGTRLTVL.

This clonotype has only a few counts. The genes are TRBV7-2 and TRBJ2-1, with 9 bases lining up with TRBD2. With 4 bases clipped from V and 7 bases from J, the junction kept 14 bases outside the gene matches. In germline, CDR1 is SGHTA, CDR2 FQGNSA. The CDR3 is 17 amino acids. CDR3 region: CASSYFQGGGRGNEQFF. The DNA for the CDR3 is TGTGCCAGCAGCTACTTCCAGGGAGGCGGGAGGGGGAATGAGCAGTTCTTC.

V gene TRBV24-1 combines with J gene TRBJ1-5, with 9 bases fitting TRBD1. CDR3 length: 18 amino acids. Trimming cost V 4 bases and J 6 bases; bases outside gene matches: 15. The germline V gene has CDR1 KGHDR and CDR2 SFDVKD. The CDR3, as DNA: TGTGCCACCAGTGACACACGGACAGGGGTCCTGTTCTTTCAGCCCCAGCATTTT. It is translated as CATSDTRTGVLFFQPQHF.

The gene calls are TRBV20-1 and TRBJ2-1, with TRBD2 matching over 7 bases. The CDR3 loop spans 17 amino acids. Germline-derived CDR1 and CDR2 are DFQATT and SNEGSKA (reference sequence). The trim removed 5 bases at V and 5 bases at J, leaving 18 bases unmatched. DNA of the CDR3: TGCAGTGCTCGCACCGGGGCCGGGCGGGAGTCCCACAATGAGCAGTTCTTC. Protein: CSARTGAGRESHNEQFF.

This clonotype appeared a few times. V is TRBV27 and J is TRBJ1-2; D gene uncertain. The CDR3 is made up of 14 amino acids. Germline CDR1 and CDR2: MNHEY and SMNVEV (reference sequence). V lost 4 bases to trimming and J lost 2 bases, with 11 bases between them. The CDR3 loop is CASSSVSRNYGYTF. In DNA, the CDR3 is TGTGCCAGCAGTTCGGTTTCCAGGAACTATGGCTACACCTTC.

The chain carries TRBV7-9 and TRBJ2-1; 10 nucleotides align to TRBD1. The CDR3 runs 16 residues. The germline V gene has CDR1 SEHNR and CDR2 FQNEAQ (reference sequence). Trimming took 0 bases from V and 8 from J; bases not matched to a gene: 7. The DNA of the CDR3 is TGTGCCAGCAGCTTAGCTGCGACAGGGGGCGGATATGAGCAGTTCTTC. It is translated as CASSLAATGGGYEQFF.

This clonotype was picked up a small number of times. The CDR3 reads CASSSWVGNTEAFF. The DNA for the CDR3 is TGTGCCAGCAGCTCCTGGGTAGGGAACACTGAAGCTTTCTTT. The rearrangement links TRBV14 to TRBJ1-1; D gene unclear. CDR1 is SGHDN and CDR2 is FVKESK in the germline V gene. V lost 5 bases to trimming and J lost 1 base, with 11 bases between them. This CDR3 has 14 residues.

This clonotype was observed at least ten times. CDR3 protein: CASRPPLWGDEQFF. The CDR3 coding sequence is TGTGCCAGCAGACCACCACTTTGGGGCGATGAGCAGTTCTTC. J is TRBJ2-1 and V is TRBV12-3 or TRBV12-4, with a possible D match to TRBD1 (5 bases). Trimming left V 6 bases short and J 8 bases short, with 17 bases between. The CDR3 covers 14 residues.

V and J are TRBV20-1 and TRBJ2-5; no reliable D call. The CDR3 has 15 residues. The germline V gene encodes CDR1 DFQATT and CDR2 SNEGSKA (reference sequence). CDR3 nucleotides: TGCTGGGCCAAGTTTCCGGGCTTGGTGTTTGTGACCCAGTACTTC. It encodes CWAKFPGLVFVTQYF.